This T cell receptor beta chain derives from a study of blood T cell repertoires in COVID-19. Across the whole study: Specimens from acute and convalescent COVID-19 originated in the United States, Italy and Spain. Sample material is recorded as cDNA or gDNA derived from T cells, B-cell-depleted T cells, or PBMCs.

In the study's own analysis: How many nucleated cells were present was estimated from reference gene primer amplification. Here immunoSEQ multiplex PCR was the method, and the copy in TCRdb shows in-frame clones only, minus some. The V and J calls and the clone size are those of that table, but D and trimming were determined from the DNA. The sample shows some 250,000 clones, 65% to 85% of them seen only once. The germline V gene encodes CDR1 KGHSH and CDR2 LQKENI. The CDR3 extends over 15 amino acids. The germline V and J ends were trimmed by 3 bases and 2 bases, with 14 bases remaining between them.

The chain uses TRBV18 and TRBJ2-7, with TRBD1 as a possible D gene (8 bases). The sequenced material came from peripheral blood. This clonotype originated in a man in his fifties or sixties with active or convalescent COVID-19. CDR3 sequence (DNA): TGTGCCAGCTCACCGGACAGGGAGGGGGCCTACGAGCAGTACTTC. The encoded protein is CASSPDREGAYEQYF.